Below, 2 T cell receptor beta chains from the same sample are listed, as sequenced in a study of identical twins. One entry per CDR3 protein, called by TCRdb with MiXCR from the 5' RACE reads. The sample includes 500,000 to 650,000 distinct CDR3 sequences, less than 9% seen only once; the top ten take 1.6%. The sample also formed part of further work on yellow fever vaccine responses in identical twins.

Sequenced material: PBMCs. These receptors all stem from a woman aged 18-29 years in good health.

V gene TRBV27 combines with J gene TRBJ1-1; TRBD1 matches at 9 bases. Germline-derived CDR1 and CDR2 are MNHEY and SMNVEV (reference sequence). The trim removed 1 base at V and 0 bases at J, leaving 6 bases unmatched. The CDR3 runs to 17 residues. The DNA for the CDR3 is TGTGCCAGCAGTTTATTAACCGGGACAGGGATGAACACTGAAGCTTTCTTT. Residues: CASSLLTGTGMNTEAFF.

This chain uses TRBV18 with TRBJ1-4; no definite D call. CDR1 is KGHSH and CDR2 is LQKENI in the germline V gene. This CDR3 is built from 14 residues. V was clipped by 4 bases and J by 3 bases, with 9 bases between them. The CDR3 nucleotides are TGTGCCAGCTCACAAGCGGTACCTAATGAAAAACTGTTTTTT. It translates to CASSQAVPNEKLFF.